These T cell receptor beta chains were read from a single sample in a study of T-cell reconstitution after alpha-beta-depleted transplantation in children. TCRdb called the PCR reads again in MiXCR, with one record for every CDR3 protein. The table lists fewer than 200,000 distinct CDR3 sequences, about 6.8% of them singletons, with over 2.5% in the top ten. The sample was PBMCs from the stem cell graft donor, taken from the stem cell graft. The origin of the receptors is a human donor who donated a stem cell graft to a child with Wiskott-Aldrich syndrome. Each CDR3 is given with its conserved first and last residue. The D gene is left open where the match is weak. Rows give clone size only sometimes, using once, few, many, or a class for an expanded clone.

CDR3 DNA	CDR3 protein	J gene	D gene	clone size	V gene
TGCAGCGTTGAGCGACAGGCCGGCCCTGAAGCTTTCTTT	CSVERQAGPEAFF	TRBJ1-1	-	many	TRBV29-1
TGCAGTGCTCCCGGGACAGGGAACTACGAGCAGTACTTC	CSAPGTGNYEQYF	TRBJ2-7	TRBD1	-	TRBV20-1
TGTGCCAGCAGTTACACTGGACCAGGGACTGAAGCTTTCTTT	CASSYTGPGTEAFF	TRBJ1-1	-	many	TRBV6-2/TRBV6-3
TGTGCCAGCAGTGGGTCCCAGGGAGGGATCCAAAAGGCCATCTATGGCTACACCTTC	CASSGSQGGIQKAIYGYTF	TRBJ1-2	-	-	TRBV2
TGTGCCAGCAGCGGGACAGGGGGAGTGAAACTGTTTTTT	CASSGTGGVKLFF	TRBJ1-4	TRBD1	few	TRBV7-2
TGCGCCAGCAGCTTGGAGGGGGCGTATGGCTACACCTTC	CASSLEGAYGYTF	TRBJ1-2	TRBD1	many	TRBV5-1
TGCGCCAGCAGGGACAGGGCGGATACGCAGTATTTT	CASRDRADTQYF	TRBJ2-3	TRBD1	few	TRBV5-1
TGTGCCAGCAGCTCGAGGCCATTTCTCTCCAATGAGCAGTTCTTC	CASSSRPFLSNEQFF	TRBJ2-1	-	many	TRBV7-6
TGCGCCAGCAGCTTCAAGGCAGGGCCCTACGAGCAGTACTTC	CASSFKAGPYEQYF	TRBJ2-7	-	many	TRBV5-1
TGCAGTGCTTCTCCATTATATCGGGAAACGACAGATACGCAGTATTTT	CSASPLYRETTDTQYF	TRBJ2-3	-	many	TRBV20-1
TGCAGCGTTGAACCGGAGGGGTGGAATGAGCAGTTCTTC	CSVEPEGWNEQFF	TRBJ2-1	-	many	TRBV29-1
TGTGCCAGCAGCGCGGGACTAGCGGGGGAGACCCAGTACTTC	CASSAGLAGETQYF	TRBJ2-5	TRBD2	many	TRBV9
TGTGCCAGCAGGTATCAGGGGGCCCCTGAAGCTTTCTTT	CASRYQGAPEAFF	TRBJ1-1	TRBD1	-	TRBV7-9
TGTGCCAGCAGCTTGGGGGAACTAGCGGGGGCGACCCAGTACTTC	CASSLGELAGATQYF	TRBJ2-5	TRBD2	many	TRBV5-4
TGTGCCGTCGTACGGGACAGCCCCTACGAGCAGTACTTC	CAVVRDSPYEQYF	TRBJ2-7	TRBD1	many	TRBV6-6
TGTGCCAGTAGTTTCGGACAGGGGCATTTCTACGAGCAGTACTTC	CASSFGQGHFYEQYF	TRBJ2-7	TRBD1	-	TRBV19
TGCAGTGCTAAGCAGGGGGCGAACACCGGGGAGCTGTTTTTT	CSAKQGANTGELFF	TRBJ2-2	TRBD1	-	TRBV20-1
TGTGCCATCAGAAACTGGGACTATCTAGAGCAGTACTTC	CAIRNWDYLEQYF	TRBJ2-7	TRBD2	many	TRBV10-3
TGTGCCAGCAGCTATTGGACGGATCAAGAGACCCAGTACTTC	CASSYWTDQETQYF	TRBJ2-5	-	many	TRBV7-2
TGTGCCAGCAGCCCGTACCGACAGGGTTTCCACAATGATCAGTTCTTC	CASSPYRQGFHNDQFF	TRBJ2-1	TRBD1	once	TRBV11-2
TGTGCCAGCAGTGCCCGGGACAGGGGGCGAACTGAAGCTTTCTTT	CASSARDRGRTEAFF	TRBJ1-1	TRBD1	many	TRBV12-3/TRBV12-4
TGTGCCAGCACTCCGCGGCGTGGAAACACCATATATTTT	CASTPRRGNTIYF	TRBJ1-3	-	many	TRBV12-3/TRBV12-4
TGTGCCATCCAGAGCAGTAGCAATCAGCCCCAGCATTTT	CAIQSSSNQPQHF	TRBJ1-5	-	-	TRBV10-3
TGCGCCAGCAGCCCCGGGGACAGGGCCCAAGAGACCCAGTACTTC	CASSPGDRAQETQYF	TRBJ2-5	TRBD1	many	TRBV5-1
TGTGCCAGCAGTTTTCGACTGGAGAACTATGGCTACACCTTC	CASSFRLENYGYTF	TRBJ1-2	-	many	TRBV12-3/TRBV12-4
TGCGCCAGCAGCCGAGCGAGCAGTACAAAGACCCAGTACTTC	CASSRASSTKTQYF	TRBJ2-5	-	few	TRBV4-1
TGTGCCACCAGTCAAGGTTCCAACACTGAAGCTTTCTTT	CATSQGSNTEAFF	TRBJ1-1	-	many	TRBV24-1
TGTGCCAGCAGTCGGGGGGTTAAGGGCGAGCAGTACTTC	CASSRGVKGEQYF	TRBJ2-7	TRBD2	many	TRBV12-3/TRBV12-4
TGTGCCAGCAGTGATCGGTACAATGAGCAGTTCTTC	CASSDRYNEQFF	TRBJ2-1	-	many	TRBV25-1
TGTGCCAGCTCACCTGGTCTCTCGGACAATGAGCAGTTCTTC	CASSPGLSDNEQFF	TRBJ2-1	-	few	TRBV18
TGCAGTGCCCTCGAGGGGAGCAATCAGCCCCAGCATTTT	CSALEGSNQPQHF	TRBJ1-5	-	many	TRBV20-1
TGCGCCAGCAGCCAAGATGAGACAGGGGATTATGGCTACACCTTC	CASSQDETGDYGYTF	TRBJ1-2	TRBD1	once	TRBV4-1
TGTGCCAGCAGCCAAGGAGACAGGACGGACGAGCAGTACTTC	CASSQGDRTDEQYF	TRBJ2-7	-	few	TRBV3-1
TGTGCCAGCAGCTTCCTGACCGAGCAGTACTTC	CASSFLTEQYF	TRBJ2-7	-	many	TRBV7-9
TGTGCCAGCAGCACCGATAAACAGTCATCCTACGAGCAGTACTTC	CASSTDKQSSYEQYF	TRBJ2-7	-	many	TRBV7-8
TGCGCCAGTGGTTGGGGCGCCGAGAGCAATGAGCAGTTCTTC	CASGWGAESNEQFF	TRBJ2-1	-	many	TRBV5-1
TGTGCCAGCAGTTACGTAGCGGGAGAGGACAATGAGCAGTTCTTC	CASSYVAGEDNEQFF	TRBJ2-1	TRBD2	many	TRBV6-5
TGCAGCGTTGCAGGACAGGGCCCACTCTATGGCTACACCTTC	CSVAGQGPLYGYTF	TRBJ1-2	TRBD1	many	TRBV29-1
TGTGCCAGCAGGGGCCGATCAGGGGACGCTCAGTGGTACACTGAAGCTTTCTTT	CASRGRSGDAQWYTEAFF	TRBJ1-1	-	-	TRBV6-1
TGTGCCAGCAGTTTCATGAGTAATCAGCCCCAGCATTTT	CASSFMSNQPQHF	TRBJ1-5	-	few	TRBV27
TGTGCCAGCAGCCAAGGGGAAAGCGGGGGGGCATACGAGCAGTACTTC	CASSQGESGGAYEQYF	TRBJ2-7	TRBD2	-	TRBV4-2
TGTGCCAGCAGTGTCGGGGAGGGGGCAGGAGAGACCCAGTACTTC	CASSVGEGAGETQYF	TRBJ2-5	-	many	TRBV25-1
TGTGCCAGCAGTCCCTGGTTTGTCTTC	CASSPWFVF	TRBJ2-1	-	few	TRBV7-9
TGTGCCAGCAGTTACCAACCAACTGGAACAGATACGCAGTATTTT	CASSYQPTGTDTQYF	TRBJ2-3	-	many	TRBV6-5
TGTGCCAGCTCACCCCAGGGGCTTGGTGCAGACGAGCAGTACTTC	CASSPQGLGADEQYF	TRBJ2-7	-	few	TRBV18
TGTGCCAGCAGCGAGAAGGGCCTGGGGAAGCAGTATTTT	CASSEKGLGKQYF	TRBJ2-3	-	few	TRBV7-2
TGCAGTGCTAGAGATATCGGCTTAGAGCAGTACTTC	CSARDIGLEQYF	TRBJ2-7	-	few	TRBV20-1
TGTGCCACCAAGAGGGAAGTGAAACAAGAGACCCAGTACTTC	CATKREVKQETQYF	TRBJ2-5	-	many	TRBV10-3
TGCGCCAGCACCCATCGGGCGGGAGGTTCCACCGGGGAGCTGTTTTTT	CASTHRAGGSTGELFF	TRBJ2-2	TRBD2	many	TRBV4-3
TGCAGTGCTGGACAGGGCAATCAGCCCCAGCATTTT	CSAGQGNQPQHF	TRBJ1-5	TRBD1	many	TRBV20-1
TGTGCCATCAGTGCTCCAGGGAAGTCGGCCTACGAGCAGTACTTC	CAISAPGKSAYEQYF	TRBJ2-7	-	many	TRBV10-3
TGTGCCAGCAGCTTGCTACATTCACCCCTCCACTTT	CASSLLHSPLHF	TRBJ1-6	-	-	TRBV7-2
TGTGCCAGCAGCCAAGATGAGGGGAGGAATGGCTACACCTTC	CASSQDEGRNGYTF	TRBJ1-2	-	-	TRBV3-1
TGCGCCAGCAGCGGGACCGGGACTAGCGGGAGTTATGAGCAGTTCTTC	CASSGTGTSGSYEQFF	TRBJ2-1	TRBD2	many	TRBV5-1
TGCAGTGCTAGAAAGGGCGCGAGCAATCAGCCCCAGCATTTT	CSARKGASNQPQHF	TRBJ1-5	-	few	TRBV20-1
TGTGCCAGCAGCTTACAAGTGGATACGCAGTATTTT	CASSLQVDTQYF	TRBJ2-3	-	-	TRBV11-2
TGTGCCAGCAGCCAAGAGAGAAGGGGATTCGGCACCGGGGAGCTGTTTTTT	CASSQERRGFGTGELFF	TRBJ2-2	-	-	TRBV14